The 26 T cell receptor beta chains listed next were all sequenced from one sample in a study of beta chain features in type 1 diabetes. Expressed TCRB transcripts were sequenced after all isolated RNA was converted to cDNA. Using immunoSEQ multiplex PCR, the repertoire was profiled, and TCRdb retains in-frame clones only, with some absent. The table has about 250,000 clones, approximately 14% seen once; the top ten hold around 0.025%. Sequenced sample: naive CD4+ T cells from blood. The receptors shown here come from a middle-aged woman in good health.

This sequence joins TRBV18 and TRBJ1-4, with D hard to call. Germline V gene sequence: CDR1 KGHSH, CDR2 LQKENI. The CDR3 is 14 amino acids. V was cut by 1 base and J by 11 bases, with 14 bases left in between. Here the CDR3 reads CASSPQDSAGKLFF. The CDR3 region has the DNA TGTGCCAGCTCACCACAAGATTCCGCGGGTAAACTGTTTTTT.

V usage is TRBV9 and J usage is TRBJ2-2, with D perhaps matching TRBD2 (5 bases). Germline CDR1 SGDLS, CDR2 YYNGEE. Trimming took 0 bases from V and 7 from J, leaving 10 bases between them. The CDR3 sequence is 14 residues long. CDR3: CASSVARDNGELFF. The CDR3, as DNA: TGTGCCAGCAGCGTAGCCCGGGATAACGGGGAGCTGTTTTTT. The variable domain in full, with the rest retrieved from reference TRBV9 and TRBJ2-2, is DSGVTQTPKHLITATGQRVTLRCSPRSGDLSVYWYQQSLDQGLQFLIQYYNGEERAKGNILERFSAQQFPDLHSELNLSSLELGDSALYFCASSVARDNGELFFGEGSRLTVL.

The CDR3 is CASVRGTGGYYEQYF. DNA of the CDR3: TGTGCCAGCGTCCGTGGGACAGGGGGCTACTACGAGCAGTACTTC. J is TRBJ2-7 and V is TRBV6-1; 12 bases fit TRBD1. This CDR3 is 15 amino acids long. Germline V gene data show CDR1 as MNHNS and CDR2 as SASEGT. Losses at the gene ends were 8 bases for V and 3 bases for J; bases not matched to a gene: 8.

The J gene is TRBJ1-1, the V gene TRBV7-9; D call uncertain. The V gene's germline CDR1 is SEHNR and CDR2 FQNEAQ (reference sequence). This CDR3 is 16 amino acids long. Trimming shortened V by 5 bases and J by 6 bases, and 22 bases separated the two germline ends. The CDR3 sequence: CASSHEGVTGLSEAFF. The CDR3 region has the DNA TGTGCCAGCAGCCACGAAGGCGTGACGGGGTTGTCTGAAGCTTTCTTT.

This rearrangement joins TRBV5-1 to TRBJ2-5; 8 positions agree with TRBD2. Germline trimming cut 4 bases from V and 5 bases from J; bases unmatched to any gene: 7. In germline, CDR1 is SGHRS, CDR2 YFSETQ. CDR3 length: 14 amino acids. The CDR3 DNA sequence: TGCGCCAGCAGCCTCCGGGGGGGCAAGGAGACCCAGTACTTC. It codes for CASSLRGGKETQYF.

This clone was recorded a few times. The chain employs TRBV18 and TRBJ2-3; 8 bases line up with TRBD2. Trimming removed 3 bases from V and 6 bases from J; junction bases left unmatched: 14. CDR3 length: 17 residues. CDR1 is KGHSH, CDR2 LQKENI, per germline. The CDR3, as DNA: TGTGCCAGCTCACCCCTTGGCGGGGGGCTCACCGGCGATACGCAGTATTTT. It yields the protein CASSPLGGGLTGDTQYF.

This clone was seen a handful of times. The CDR3 DNA follows: TGTGCCAGCAGCGGGGGGACTTTAAACACAGATACGCAGTATTTT. This encodes CASSGGTLNTDTQYF. The chain has TRBV9 and TRBJ2-3; tentative D call: TRBD2 (6 bases). Deletions cut 3 bases from V and 2 bases from J, with 13 bases between. Germline lookup yields CDR1 SGDLS and CDR2 YYNGEE. The CDR3 has 15 amino acids.

The chain links TRBV9 to TRBJ2-2; D is uncertain. The CDR3 spans 13 residues. Deletions cut 0 bases from V and 4 bases from J, with 4 bases between. Germline CDR1 is SGDLS and CDR2 is YYNGEE. This chain's CDR3 is CASSVGATGELFF. The DNA for the CDR3 is TGTGCCAGCAGCGTAGGGGCCACCGGGGAGCTGTTTTTT.

This chain joins TRBV18 and TRBJ2-1; D possibly corresponds to TRBD1 (6 bases). Germline CDR1 is KGHSH and CDR2 is LQKENI. The CDR3 is 19 amino acids. Trimming took 4 bases from V and 4 from J, leaving 26 bases between them. This CDR3 is CASSLVQGVGTALYNEQFF. The CDR3 nucleotides read TGTGCCAGCTCACTCGTACAGGGTGTTGGGACGGCCTTGTACAATGAGCAGTTCTTC.

As DNA, the CDR3 is TGTGCCAGCAGCGCAAGACTAGGTAGAGAGACCCAGTACTTC. The encoded protein is CASSARLGRETQYF. The chain couples TRBV7-2 to TRBJ2-5, with TRBD2 as a possible D gene (6 bases). Deletions cut 5 bases from V and 4 bases from J, with 14 bases between. CDR3 length equals 14 residues. Germline CDR1 is SGHTA and CDR2 is FQGNSA.

The chain has TRBV5-1 and TRBJ2-3, with 7 nucleotides matching TRBD1. Germline trimming cut 5 bases from V and 4 bases from J; bases unmatched to any gene: 10. The CDR3 covers 15 residues. The germline V gene has CDR1 SGHRS and CDR2 YFSETQ. The chain's CDR3 is CASRPTGELSDTQYF. DNA of the CDR3: TGCGCCAGCAGACCTACAGGGGAATTGTCAGATACGCAGTATTTT.

CDR3 loop: CASSLGTVTLGLETQYF. The CDR3 nucleotides read TGTGCCAGCAGCTTAGGAACGGTTACTTTGGGCCTTGAGACCCAGTACTTC. The chain links TRBV7-9 to TRBJ2-5; no clear D. Trimming cost V 1 base and J 5 bases, with 20 bases left between them. From germline, CDR1 is SEHNR and CDR2 FQNEAQ (reference sequence). There are 17 residues in the CDR3.

This clone was counted only a few times. The rearrangement links TRBV11-2 to TRBJ2-2; TRBD2 is a possible D gene (5 bases). V was clipped by 4 bases and J by 6 bases, with 9 bases between them. CDR1 and CDR2 (germline): SGHAT, FQNNGV. The CDR3 has 13 amino acids. The CDR3 is CASSSTRAGELFF. The CDR3 region has the DNA TGTGCCAGCAGCTCCACTAGGGCCGGGGAGCTGTTTTTT.

This clone was picked up a small number of times. The V and J genes are TRBV21-1 and TRBJ1-4; the table's D call of TRBD1 was not tested on the DNA. TRBV21-1 is an annotated pseudogene. This CDR3 region has 14 residues. The CDR3 DNA reads as TGTGCCAGCAGGCGACAGGGTGGTAATGAAAAACTGTTTTTT. Its translation is CASRRQGGNEKLFF.

The chain carries TRBV7-9 and TRBJ1-2; TRBD1 matches at 7 bases. Germline CDR1 is SEHNR and CDR2 is FQNEAQ (reference sequence). Losses at the gene ends were 2 bases for V and 1 base for J; bases not matched to a gene: 7. This CDR3 has 16 residues. The CDR3 DNA reads TGTGCCAGCAGCTTAACAGGGGACTTAAGTAACTATGGCTACACCTTC. The encoded protein is CASSLTGDLSNYGYTF.

V is TRBV11-2 and J is TRBJ2-2; 8 bases align to TRBD1. The CDR3 length is 15 residues. V lost 6 bases and J lost 7; bases outside the gene matches: 10. Germline CDR1 reads SGHAT; CDR2 reads FQNNGV. The CDR3, as DNA: TGTGCCAGCAGGCCCTGGACAGGGTTGGGCGGGGAGCTGTTTTTT. This sequence encodes CASRPWTGLGGELFF.

This clone was detected a few times. This chain uses TRBV5-1 with TRBJ2-3; 7 nucleotides align to TRBD1. V lost 3 bases, J lost 6 bases, and 10 bases stayed unmatched. The CDR3 runs to 15 residues. Germline V gene data show CDR1 as SGHRS and CDR2 as YFSETQ. The CDR3 region is CASSSPGQRSDTQYF. The CDR3 nucleotides read TGCGCCAGCAGCTCACCGGGACAGAGGTCTGATACGCAGTATTTT.

Concerning this clone itself: The junction and the germline gene differ at one end; a read error may be behind it. This rearrangement joins TRBV19 to TRBJ2-2, with TRBD2 identical over 7 bases. Germline CDR1 LNHDA, CDR2 SQIVND (reference sequence). The length of the CDR3 is 16 residues. The CDR3: CASSIGPGGRTGELFF. CDR3 coding DNA: TGTGCCAGTAGCATAGGACCGGGAGGTCGCACCGGGGAGCTGTTTTTT. The full variable domain, in which reference TRBV19 and TRBJ2-2 provide the parts outside the CDR3, is DGGITQSPKYLFRKEGQNVTLSCEQNLNHDAMYWYRQDPGQGLRLIYYSQIVNDFQKGDIAEGYSVSREKKESFPLTVTSAQKNPTAFYLCASSIGPGGRTGELFFGEGSRLTVL.

This clone has only a few counts. V usage is TRBV7-2 and J usage is TRBJ2-7; no clear D gene. Trimming cost V 6 bases and J 3 bases, with 12 bases left between them. The CDR3 covers 13 residues. Germline V lookup: CDR1 SGHTA, CDR2 FQGNSA. CDR3 amino acids: CASSSEKYYEQYF. For the CDR3, the DNA is TGTGCCAGCAGTTCCGAGAAATACTACGAGCAGTACTTC.

This clone was seen a few times. This specimen includes other DNA sequences encoding the same CDR3. This chain connects TRBV5-1 to TRBJ2-1; 9 positions match TRBD2. CDR3 length equals 14 residues. Germline V lookup: CDR1 SGHRS, CDR2 YFSETQ. Germline trimming cut 4 bases from V and 5 bases from J; bases unmatched to any gene: 4. The CDR3 DNA sequence: TGCGCCAGCAGCCCATTAGCGGGGGACAATGAGCAGTTCTTC. Amino acid sequence: CASSPLAGDNEQFF.

The rearrangement joins TRBV7-9 to TRBJ2-7; TRBD1 matches 7 bases. This CDR3 is 15 amino acids long. J was trimmed by 2 bases and V by 2 bases; bases with no gene match: 6. Looked up from germline, CDR1 is SEHNR and CDR2 is FQNEAQ (reference sequence). CDR3 amino acids: CASSLSRTGPYEQYF. CDR3 DNA: TGTGCCAGCAGCTTATCCAGGACAGGACCCTACGAGCAGTACTTC.

The J gene is TRBJ2-1, the V gene TRBV5-4; 9 bases map to TRBD2. This CDR3 region has 15 residues. V lost 1 base, J lost 3 bases, and 2 bases stayed unmatched. Germline lookup yields CDR1 SGHNT and CDR2 YYREEE (reference sequence). The CDR3 DNA reads TGTGCCAGCAGCTTGAGCGGGGGGATCTACAATGAGCAGTTCTTC. This sequence encodes CASSLSGGIYNEQFF.

V and J are TRBV6-1 and TRBJ1-2; D unresolved. Germline V gene data show CDR1 as MNHNS and CDR2 as SASEGT. The length of the CDR3 is 14 residues. V lost 6 bases and J lost 4, with 15 bases in between. The CDR3 spells CASSLSDGGYGYTF. The DNA of the CDR3 is TGTGCCAGCAGCCTTTCGGACGGAGGCTATGGCTACACCTTC.

The chain combines TRBV19 with TRBJ2-7; TRBD1 matches 10 bases. The CDR3 totals 14 residues. The V gene's germline CDR1 is LNHDA and CDR2 SQIVND (reference sequence). V was pared by 6 bases and J by 5 bases, with 7 bases of the junction left unmatched. The chain's CDR3 is CASSLAGTGDEQYF. CDR3 bases: TGTGCCAGTAGCCTAGCCGGGACAGGGGACGAGCAGTACTTC. The full variable domain, with the rest looked up from reference TRBV19 and TRBJ2-7, is DGGITQSPKYLFRKEGQNVTLSCEQNLNHDAMYWYRQDPGQGLRLIYYSQIVNDFQKGDIAEGYSVSREKKESFPLTVTSAQKNPTAFYLCASSLAGTGDEQYFGPGTRLTVT.

This clone was counted only a few times. The chain recombines TRBV5-4 with TRBJ2-7, with TRBD2 identical over 8 bases. CDR1 is SGHNT, CDR2 YYREEE, per germline (reference sequence). The CDR3 is made up of 15 amino acids. Unmatched junction bases numbered 11, after V lost 3 bases and J lost 6 bases. For the CDR3, the DNA is TGTGCCAGCAGCTCTAGTCTAGCGGGCGTTCGCGAGCAGTACTTC. Translating gives CASSSSLAGVREQYF.

The V and J genes are TRBV14 and TRBJ1-6, with no clear D. With 2 bases removed from V and 0 bases from J, the gap between germline ends came to 8 bases. The CDR3 length is 16 residues. The germline V gene encodes CDR1 SGHDN and CDR2 FVKESK. CDR3 DNA sequence: TGTGCCAGCAGCCAATCCTTGAGCTCCTATAATTCACCCCTCCACTTT. It specifies CASSQSLSSYNSPLHF.